This T cell receptor (beta chain) was profiled in a study of blood T cell repertoires in COVID-19 (dated by TCRdb to the early 2020s). For context, the study as a whole: The collaborator samples originated in the United States, Italy and Spain and spanned the acute and convalescent phases of COVID-19. The material from the prospective study consisted of cDNA or gDNA derived from T cells, B-cell-depleted T cells, or PBMCs. Deeply sampled blood TCRbeta repertoires from subjects exposed to, actively infected with, or recovered from COVID-19 were included in the dataset. The repertoires were made available in a free public database intended to serve as a resource for research on the immune response to SARS-CoV-2. Samples came from the ongoing ImmuneRACE study (first 160 participants) plus 1,254 subjects from 6 global collaborators. The sample metadata nearly always contained a de-identified subject ID, COVID-19 status, age in years and sex. HLA class I and class II types, where available, came from metadata supplied by the sample provider rather than from assay-based typing. General study outcomes and caveats: The quantity of clinical and demographic metadata differed by source and by participant and was supplied without curation.

The immunoSEQ Assay, a bias-controlled multiplex PCR, was used to amplify TCRbeta CDR3 regions from genomic DNA. Regarding the original processing steps: The number of nucleated cells in each sample was estimated from the amplification of reference gene primers within the assay. Sequence reads were collapsed and filtered to measure the absolute abundance of every unique TCRbeta CDR3 rearrangement. For each sample, productive Simpson clonality was calculated by taking the square root of Simpson's diversity index across productive rearrangements. TCRdb retrieved this table from immuneACCESS and kept in-frame rearrangements only. Not all clones are present; in checked studies, unresolved V genes account for under half, and no reason is known for the remainder. The V and J calls and clone size are taken from that table; D and trimming were inferred from the DNA. The sample includes fewer than 85,000 clones, with about 90% observed a single time. The top ten hold under 6% of the sample.

Whole blood was collected in K2EDTA tubes by collaborating institutions according to the institutions' own protocols. For TCRbeta analysis, collaborator samples were shipped as frozen whole blood, as isolated PBMCs, or as DNA extracted from either sample type. From a lookup of the germline V gene (reference sequence), CDR1 and CDR2 are PRHDT and FYEKMQ. V lost 5 bases and J lost 4 bases, and the count of bases not matched to a germline gene is 7. The CDR3 measures 14 amino acids from cysteine to phenylalanine. Left in the record is the CDR3 DNA by itself, 42 bases read in frame from the first base. Remarks on this clone: Its recognized antigen is unknown. Base quality data are lacking; no much larger clone is found one base away.

The sequenced sample was peripheral blood. The sequence came from a man aged 50 to 59 with active COVID-19. This chain joins TRBV13 to TRBJ1-2, with 7 middle bases fitting TRBD1. The DNA sequence is TGTGCCAGCAGCGTACTGGGACAGAGCTATGGCTACACCTTC. Translated, it reads CASSVLGQSYGYTF.